This T cell receptor (beta chain) was identified in a study of T-cell memory formation after mild COVID-19. The germline CDR1 and CDR2 sequences are SGHTA and FQGNSA. Deletions cut 0 bases from V and 1 base from J, with 11 bases between. The CDR3 is 16 amino acids. TCRdb ran MiXCR on the 5' RACE reads and lists one entry per CDR3 protein. Altogether approximately 230,000 distinct CDR3 sequences are present, about a sixth being singletons, with the ten largest covering 3.5%. The sample taken for sequencing was PBMCs or a T cell subset sorted from them (not recorded which). The V gene is TRBV7-2, the J gene TRBJ2-3; tentative D call: TRBD2 (6 bases). This receptor was obtained from a man younger than 30 who had mild COVID-19 (a few samples of this study predate the infection). Cell type and time point are not known. DNA for the CDR3: TGTGCCAGCAGCTTAGCGGTGGGAGGAGGCACAGATACGCAGTATTTT. This sequence encodes CASSLAVGGGTDTQYF.